The 11 T cell receptor beta chains below all came from one sample that was sequenced in a study of Tregs in tolerant kidney transplant recipients. Profiled with immunoSEQ multiplex PCR; TCRdb holds only in-frame clones, not every one. This table holds around 120,000 clones, around 94% found once. The specimen was CD4+ T cells from blood. The receptors originated from a human donor in good health.

This chain uses TRBV7-6 with TRBJ2-3; 11 bases agree with TRBD2. Germline CDR1 and CDR2: SGHVS and FNYEAQ. The CDR3 runs 15 residues. J lost 5 bases, V lost 5 bases, and 6 bases had no gene match. The CDR3 bases are TGTGCCAGCAGCCGTAGCGGGGGGGCCATAGATACGCAGTATTTT. Encoded protein: CASSRSGGAIDTQYF.

The CDR3 coding sequence is TGTGCCAGTAGTATTTCGAGGGGACGTAATGAAAAACTGTTTTTT. It encodes CASSISRGRNEKLFF. The chain employs TRBV19 and TRBJ1-4; D might be TRBD1 (5 bases). V lost 3 bases and J lost 4, with 12 bases in between. The germline gives CDR1 LNHDA, CDR2 SQIVND (reference sequence). The CDR3 runs to 15 residues.

This sequence joins TRBV7-8 and TRBJ1-5; D gene uncertain. Germline V gives CDR1 SGHVS, CDR2 FQNEAQ. The CDR3 is 13 residues long. V dropped 5 bases and J dropped 3 bases, with 8 bases sitting between them. This CDR3 is CASSRQSNQPQHF. CDR3 DNA sequence: TGTGCCAGCAGCCGCCAGTCCAATCAGCCCCAGCATTTT.

The rearrangement links TRBV4-2 to TRBJ1-2, with 8 nucleotides matching TRBD1. The trim removed 1 base at V and 4 bases at J, leaving 8 bases unmatched. CDR1 LGHNA and CDR2 YNFKEQ come from the germline V gene. The CDR3 spans 16 residues. CDR3 sequence: CASSQGGTGKIYGYTF. Written as DNA, the CDR3 is TGTGCCAGCAGCCAAGGAGGGACAGGCAAGATCTATGGCTACACCTTC.

The chain uses TRBV6-5 and TRBJ1-1; D remains ambiguous. V lost 10 bases and J 4 bases, leaving 10 bases between the germline ends. CDR3 length equals 11 residues. Germline V gene data show CDR1 as MNHEY and CDR2 as SVGAGI. The CDR3 region has the DNA TGTGCCACCGGGTGGGGCACTGAAGCTTTCTTT. This encodes CATGWGTEAFF.

The chain has TRBV13 and TRBJ1-1; TRBD1 matches at 11 bases. V lost 5 bases to trimming and J lost 7 bases; unmatched junction nucleotides: 15. Germline CDR1 is PRHDT and CDR2 is FYEKMQ (reference sequence). CDR3 size: 17 residues. CDR3 nucleotides: TGTGCCAGCAGCCGAGTTGGGACCCGGGACAGGGGGAGTGAAGCTTTCTTT. This translates into CASSRVGTRDRGSEAFF.

This clone was counted only a few times. The V call is TRBV5-5, the J call TRBJ1-3; D not certain. Germline V gene lookup returns CDR1 SGHKS and CDR2 YYEKEE (reference sequence). V was pared by 4 bases and J by 2 bases, with 16 bases between. CDR3 length: 16 amino acids. CDR3 protein: CASSAGEGTPGNTIYF. The CDR3 DNA is TGTGCCAGCAGCGCCGGGGAGGGAACTCCTGGAAACACCATATATTTT.

The V gene is TRBV18, the J gene TRBJ1-2, with D uncertain. Germline lookup yields CDR1 KGHSH and CDR2 LQKENI. V lost 2 bases and J lost 5, with 9 bases in between. The CDR3 is 13 amino acids. The CDR3, as DNA: TGTGCCAGCTCACCAAATACAGATTATGGCTACACCTTC. Protein product: CASSPNTDYGYTF. Full variable domain (remainder filled in from reference TRBV18 and TRBJ1-2): NAGVMQNPRHLVRRRGQEARLRCSPMKGHSHVYWYRQLPEEGLKFMVYLQKENIIDESGMPKERFSAEFPKEGPSILRIQQVVRGDSAAYFCASSPNTDYGYTFGSGTRLTVV.

The chain employs TRBV29-1 and TRBJ1-2; TRBD1 matches at 8 bases. V lost 0 bases, J lost 7 bases, and 4 bases stayed unmatched. Germline assignment: CDR1 SQVTM and CDR2 ANQGSEA. CDR3 size: 13 residues. Here the CDR3 reads CSVEDRGRGGYTF. For the CDR3, the DNA is TGCAGCGTTGAAGACAGGGGGCGGGGTGGCTACACCTTC.

V and J are TRBV18 and TRBJ1-5; no clear D. Germline assignment: CDR1 KGHSH and CDR2 LQKENI. V shed 1 base and J shed 5 bases, with 15 bases lying between them. The CDR3 is 16 amino acids. CDR3 nucleotide sequence: TGTGCCAGCTCACCACGGGCACCCCGAGATCATCAGCCCCAGCATTTT. Its translation is CASSPRAPRDHQPQHF.

V usage is TRBV11-1 and J usage is TRBJ1-1; D might be TRBD1 (5 bases). V was clipped by 0 bases and J by 7 bases, with 12 bases between them. Germline V gene sequence: CDR1 SGHAT, CDR2 FQDESV (reference sequence). The CDR3 runs to 14 residues. The chain's CDR3 is CASSLAGAWGEAFF. CDR3 DNA: TGTGCCAGCAGCTTAGCAGGGGCTTGGGGTGAAGCTTTCTTT.